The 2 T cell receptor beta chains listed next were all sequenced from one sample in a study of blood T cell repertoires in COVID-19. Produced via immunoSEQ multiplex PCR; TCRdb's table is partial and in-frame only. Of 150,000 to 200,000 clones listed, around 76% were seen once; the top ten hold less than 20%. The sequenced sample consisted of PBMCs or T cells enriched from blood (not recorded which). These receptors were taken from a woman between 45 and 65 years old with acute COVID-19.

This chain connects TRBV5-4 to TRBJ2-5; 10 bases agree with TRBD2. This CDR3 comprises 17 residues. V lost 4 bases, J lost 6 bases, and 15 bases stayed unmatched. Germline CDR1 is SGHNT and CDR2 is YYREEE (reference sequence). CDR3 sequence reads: CASSHIRERGGRKTQYF. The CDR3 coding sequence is TGTGCCAGCAGCCACATCCGGGAGCGGGGGGGCCGCAAGACCCAGTACTTC.

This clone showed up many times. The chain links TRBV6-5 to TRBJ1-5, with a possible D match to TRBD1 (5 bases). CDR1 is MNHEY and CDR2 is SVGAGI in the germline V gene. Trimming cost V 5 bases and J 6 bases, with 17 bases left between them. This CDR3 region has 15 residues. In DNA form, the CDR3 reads TGTGCCAGCAGTCAAACCAGGGAAGCCCGTCAGCCCCAGCATTTT. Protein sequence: CASSQTREARQPQHF.